The 30 T cell receptor beta chains listed next were all sequenced from one sample in a study of molecular identifiers for immune sequencing clone quantification. TCRdb reprocessed the PCR reads via MiXCR and lists one record per CDR3 protein. The repertoire holds around 460,000 distinct CDR3 sequences, with 25% as singletons. Sequencing was done on a sample of naive CD8+ T cells from blood, with Jurkat cell RNA spiked in. Subset indicated: FACS-sorted CD8+CD4-CCR7+CD45RA+ naive T cells. The receptors stem from a human donor in good health. Some libraries in this study had Jurkat cell RNA spiked in.

This clonotype has more than one count but fewer than ten. This chain links TRBV3-1 with TRBJ2-3; D is perhaps TRBD2 (7 bases). The germline CDR1 and CDR2 sequences are LGHDT and YNNKEL (reference sequence). The CDR3 covers 15 residues. Trimming took off 3 bases at V and 1 base at J, with 11 bases between the two ends. CDR3 amino acids: CASSHRGGGTDTQYF. The CDR3 DNA is TGTGCCAGCAGCCATAGGGGGGGCGGCACAGATACGCAGTATTTT.

This clonotype came up a few times. The chain employs TRBV4-1 and TRBJ1-6; possible D gene TRBD1, 5 bases. The CDR3 consists of 15 residues. Germline V gene data show CDR1 as MGHRA and CDR2 as YSYEKL. The V and J ends lost 0 bases and 9 bases respectively, with 12 bases between them. The CDR3 protein is CASSQERGIGSPLHF. DNA of the CDR3: TGCGCCAGCAGCCAAGAGCGGGGGATTGGTTCACCCCTCCACTTT.

The CDR3, as DNA: TGCGCCAGCAGCCTTGGTAGCGGGAGCTACAATGAGCAGTTCTTC. It translates to CASSLGSGSYNEQFF. This chain joins TRBV4-3 and TRBJ2-1, with 9 nucleotides matching TRBD2. V gave up 4 bases and J gave up 3 bases; unmatched junction bases: 4. This CDR3 comprises 15 residues. Germline loops: CDR1 LGHNA, CDR2 YSLEER.

This clonotype was counted ten times or more. The chain uses TRBV20-1 and TRBJ2-7, with D perhaps matching TRBD2 (6 bases). V lost 3 bases and J lost 2, with 14 bases in between. This CDR3 contains 14 residues. Per germline, CDR1 DFQATT and CDR2 SNEGSKA (reference sequence). As DNA, the CDR3 is TGCAGTGCTAGTCCTTCTAGCGTCACCTACGAGCAGTACTTC. The encoded protein is CSASPSSVTYEQYF.

The chain couples TRBV6-1 to TRBJ2-3; D unclear. Germline assignment: CDR1 MNHNS and CDR2 SASEGT. The CDR3 has 15 amino acids. Deletions cut 3 bases from V and 4 bases from J, with 14 bases between. The CDR3 DNA reads TGTGCCAGCAGTGAGTGGGTCCATCAGGCAGATACGCAGTATTTT. Protein: CASSEWVHQADTQYF.

This clonotype was counted between two and nine times. J is TRBJ2-7 and V is TRBV4-1; 9 nucleotides match TRBD1. CDR3 length: 16 residues. V lost 3 bases, J lost 1 base, and 7 bases stayed unmatched. Germline V CDR1 and CDR2: MGHRA, YSYEKL. The CDR3: CASSQGGTGISYEQYF. The CDR3 nucleotides read TGCGCCAGCAGCCAGGGGGGGACAGGGATATCCTACGAGCAGTACTTC.

The V call is TRBV19, the J call TRBJ1-5; D perhaps matches TRBD1 (6 bases). The V end lost 7 bases, the J end lost 1 base, and 14 bases lay between the germline ends. CDR1 LNHDA and CDR2 SQIVND come from the germline V gene (reference sequence). The CDR3 has 15 residues. The CDR3 region has the DNA TGTGCCAGTATCGTGGGACATAAGAGCAATCAGCCCCAGCATTTT. This codes for CASIVGHKSNQPQHF.

Ten or more counts support this clonotype. The rearrangement links TRBV20-1 to TRBJ2-7; D may be TRBD1 (6 bases). This CDR3 contains 13 residues. Germline lookup yields CDR1 DFQATT and CDR2 SNEGSKA (reference sequence). With 3 bases removed from V and 3 bases from J, the gap between germline ends came to 12 bases. Here the CDR3 DNA reads TGCAGTGCTAGTTGGGGGCGAGGCTACGAGCAGTACTTC. It translates to CSASWGRGYEQYF.

The table lists this clonotype with many counts. The rearrangement links TRBV29-1 to TRBJ1-2, with unresolved D. Between the trimmed V and J ends, which lost 2 bases and 5 bases, there was a span of 6 bases. The CDR3 length is 11 residues. Germline CDR1 SQVTM, CDR2 ANQGSEA. The CDR3 reads CSVENRYGYTF. The CDR3 DNA follows: TGCAGCGTTGAAAACAGATATGGCTACACCTTC.

This clonotype was found many times. The rearrangement joins TRBV29-1 to TRBJ2-7; 11 bases map to TRBD1. Germline assignment: CDR1 SQVTM and CDR2 ANQGSEA. V lost 3 bases and J lost 2; bases outside the gene matches: 0. The CDR3 is made up of 13 amino acids. CDR3 DNA: TGCAGCGTTGAGGGACAGGGGGCCTACGAGCAGTACTTC. Its translation: CSVEGQGAYEQYF.

Notes on this clonotype: A read error may account for a junction end that differs from germline. V and J are TRBV6-2 or TRBV6-3 and TRBJ1-5; D is unresolved. This CDR3 spans 12 amino acids. Per germline, CDR1 MNHEY and CDR2 SVGEGT. Written as DNA, the CDR3 is TGTGCCGGCAGTTACTCTGGGCAGCCCCAGCATTTT. Protein sequence: CAGSYSGQPQHF.

This chain connects TRBV4-3 to TRBJ2-2; D is uncertain. V was shortened by 4 bases and J by 3 bases, with 15 bases between the two germline ends. Looked up from germline, CDR1 is LGHNA and CDR2 is YSLEER. This CDR3 spans 16 amino acids. The CDR3 loop reads CASSRGLYIDTGELFF. DNA for the CDR3: TGCGCCAGCAGCCGAGGCTTGTACATAGACACCGGGGAGCTGTTTTTT.

This clonotype was seen ten or more times. This chain uses TRBV30 with TRBJ2-7, with D perhaps TRBD1 (6 bases). The V end was cut by 2 bases, the J end by 0 bases, with 14 bases between. The CDR3 runs to 15 residues. Per germline, CDR1 GTSNPN and CDR2 SVGIG (reference sequence). CDR3 nucleotide sequence: TGTGCCTGGAGTATCGGGACACACAGCTCCTACGAGCAGTACTTC. Residues: CAWSIGTHSSYEQYF.

There are many counts of this clonotype. The V gene is TRBV12-3 or TRBV12-4, the J gene TRBJ1-5; 8 nucleotides align to TRBD1. Trimming took 5 bases from V and 5 from J; bases not matched to a gene: 5. The CDR3 is made up of 14 amino acids. CDR3 in DNA: TGTGCCAGCAGTGTGGGACAGGCTTATCAGCCCCAGCATTTT. Protein product: CASSVGQAYQPQHF.

As concerns this clonotype: One end of the junction fails to match germline, which may point to a read error. The V call is TRBV12-3 or TRBV12-4, the J call TRBJ2-3; a weak D match, TRBD2 (5 bases). This CDR3 contains 15 residues. CDR3 in amino acids: CASSLAAKSTDTQYF. The CDR3 DNA follows: TGTGCCAGCAGTCTAGCAGCCAAGAGCACAGATACGCAGTATTTT.

This clonotype has a handful of counts. The chain couples TRBV28 to TRBJ2-7; 8 positions match TRBD1. This CDR3 contains 14 residues. The J segment lost 6 bases and the V segment lost 5 bases, leaving 9 bases of the junction unmatched. Germline CDR1 reads MDHEN; CDR2 reads SYDVKM. CDR3 protein: CASSLRTGTGEQYF. CDR3 coding DNA: TGTGCCAGCAGTCTAAGGACAGGGACGGGCGAGCAGTACTTC.

The chain couples TRBV7-6 to TRBJ2-5, with D maybe TRBD2 (5 bases). V lost 4 bases, J lost 5 bases, and 11 bases lay in between. The germline gives CDR1 SGHVS, CDR2 FNYEAQ. The CDR3 totals 13 residues. The CDR3 spells CASSYEGLETQYF. As DNA, the CDR3 is TGTGCCAGCAGCTACGAGGGCCTGGAGACCCAGTACTTC.

This clonotype came up many times. The chain carries TRBV7-9 and TRBJ2-3; D not certain. V gave up 5 bases and J gave up 4 bases, with 13 bases separating them. The CDR3 has 14 amino acids. Looked up from germline, CDR1 is SEHNR and CDR2 is FQNEAQ (reference sequence). CDR3 sequence: CASSAAPFPDTQYF. The CDR3 nucleotides read TGTGCCAGCAGCGCCGCCCCCTTCCCAGATACGCAGTATTTT.

The rearrangement uses TRBV6-2 or TRBV6-3 and TRBJ1-1; 8 bases are shared with TRBD1. CDR1 is MNHEY, CDR2 SVGEGT, per germline. This CDR3 is built from 16 residues. V dropped 6 bases and J dropped 5; count of bases not matched to a gene: 14. CDR3 residues: CASRPLNTGGGTEAFF. The DNA for the CDR3 is TGTGCCAGCAGGCCCCTTAACACAGGGGGTGGTACTGAAGCTTTCTTT.

Note on this clonotype: A much larger clone sits a single nucleotide away, making a read error possible. This chain links TRBV12-5 with TRBJ2-1; D unresolved. Per germline, CDR1 LGHNT and CDR2 FRNRAP. The CDR3 contains 12 residues. CDR3 nucleotide sequence: TGTGTTAGTGGTTTAGATGGTCATGAGCAGTTCTTC. This gives the protein CVSGLDGHEQFF. The whole variable domain, remainder taken from reference TRBV12-5 and TRBJ2-1, is DARVTQTPRHKVTEMGQEVTMRCQPILGHNTVFWYRQTMMQGLELLAYFRNRAPLDDSGMPKDRFSAEMPDATLATLKIQPSEPRDSAVYFCVSGLDGHEQFFGPGTRLTVL.

V and J are TRBV5-1 and TRBJ2-3, with D maybe TRBD1 (5 bases). The ends were cut back, 7 bases at V and 2 bases at J, with 17 bases in the middle. Germline-derived CDR1 and CDR2 are SGHRS and YFSETQ. The length of the CDR3 is 15 residues. CDR3 nucleotide sequence: TGCGCCAGCTACTCAGGGTGGGATACCACAGATACGCAGTATTTT. Amino acid sequence: CASYSGWDTTDTQYF.

The chain couples TRBV30 to TRBJ1-2, with D hard to call. This CDR3 has 12 amino acids. The germline V gene has CDR1 GTSNPN and CDR2 SVGIG (reference sequence). Trimming shortened V by 5 bases and J by 2 bases, and 9 bases separated the two germline ends. CDR3 region: CAWEGENYGYTF. Here the CDR3 DNA reads TGTGCCTGGGAGGGAGAGAACTATGGCTACACCTTC.

This clonotype was found a few times. This rearrangement joins TRBV11-2 to TRBJ2-7; 7 positions agree with TRBD1. V trimming: 4 bases; J trimming: 9 bases; junction bases outside the gene matches: 15. Looked up from germline, CDR1 is SGHAT and CDR2 is FQNNGV. The CDR3 has 15 residues. CDR3 sequence reads: CASSYAGTANSGQYF. In DNA form, the CDR3 reads TGTGCCAGCAGCTACGCCGGGACAGCAAACAGCGGGCAGTACTTC.

This clonotype was detected ten times or more. J is TRBJ2-5 and V is TRBV7-3; no definite D call. CDR1 is SGHTA, CDR2 FQGTGA, per germline. V was cut by 3 bases and J by 1 base, with 12 bases left in between. This CDR3 has 15 residues. Here the CDR3 DNA reads TGTGCCAGCAGCTTGGGCGGTTCGGGCCAAGAGACCCAGTACTTC. This sequence encodes CASSLGGSGQETQYF.

In this sample, this clonotype turned up a few times. This chain joins TRBV19 and TRBJ1-3, with D hard to call. This CDR3 has 15 amino acids. Germline CDR1 LNHDA, CDR2 SQIVND (reference sequence). V lost 6 bases and J lost 0, with 12 bases in between. For the CDR3, the DNA is TGTGCCAGTAGCAATGGGGTCATCTCTGGAAACACCATATATTTT. The encoded protein is CASSNGVISGNTIYF.

This clonotype was counted between two and nine times. This sequence joins TRBV7-9 and TRBJ1-5; TRBD1 is a possible D gene (5 bases). Trimming left V 2 bases short and J 2 bases short, with 13 bases between. Germline CDR1 and CDR2: SEHNR and FQNEAQ (reference sequence). This CDR3 spans 16 amino acids. CDR3 DNA sequence: TGTGCCAGCAGCTTAAGTAGCCAGGGTGGCAATCAGCCCCAGCATTTT. It encodes CASSLSSQGGNQPQHF.

J is TRBJ1-6 and V is TRBV20-1; D is perhaps TRBD1 (6 bases). V lost 5 bases and J 10 bases, leaving 21 bases between the germline ends. Germline CDR1 DFQATT, CDR2 SNEGSKA (reference sequence). The CDR3 is 15 amino acids. The CDR3 region is CSAPGQGPPRSPLHF. The CDR3 nucleotides read TGCAGTGCTCCAGGCCAGGGGCCTCCTCGCTCACCCCTCCACTTT.

V gene TRBV7-3 combines with J gene TRBJ2-6, with a possible D match to TRBD2 (5 bases). Trimming removed 8 bases from V and 0 bases from J, with 11 bases in between. The germline V gene encodes CDR1 SGHTA and CDR2 FQGTGA. This CDR3 spans 15 amino acids. CDR3: CASGLNPSGANVLTF. The CDR3 coding sequence is TGTGCCAGCGGACTTAACCCCTCTGGGGCCAACGTCCTGACTTTC. The whole variable domain, remainder taken from reference TRBV7-3 and TRBJ2-6, is GAGVSQTPSNKVTEKGKYVELRCDPISGHTALYWYRQSLGQGPEFLIYFQGTGAADDSGLPNDRFFAVRPEGSVSTLKIQRTERGDSAVYLCASGLNPSGANVLTFGAGSRLTVL.

The chain links TRBV29-1 to TRBJ2-7; D remains unclear. Trimming cost V 0 bases and J 5 bases, with 14 bases left between them. Germline CDR1 SQVTM, CDR2 ANQGSEA. This CDR3 is built from 14 residues. The CDR3 DNA follows: TGCAGCGTTGAAGATCAGCGAGTGGGAAACGAGCAGTACTTC. This translates into CSVEDQRVGNEQYF.

This clonotype was recorded many times. The genes are TRBV5-1 and TRBJ2-7; maybe TRBD1 (5 bases). The V end lost 4 bases, the J end lost 5 bases, and 13 bases lay between the germline ends. This CDR3 is 13 amino acids long. CDR1 is SGHRS, CDR2 YFSETQ, per germline. The DNA of the CDR3 is TGCGCCAGCAGCCAACACAGGCCCGACGAGCAGTACTTC. Translating it yields CASSQHRPDEQYF.